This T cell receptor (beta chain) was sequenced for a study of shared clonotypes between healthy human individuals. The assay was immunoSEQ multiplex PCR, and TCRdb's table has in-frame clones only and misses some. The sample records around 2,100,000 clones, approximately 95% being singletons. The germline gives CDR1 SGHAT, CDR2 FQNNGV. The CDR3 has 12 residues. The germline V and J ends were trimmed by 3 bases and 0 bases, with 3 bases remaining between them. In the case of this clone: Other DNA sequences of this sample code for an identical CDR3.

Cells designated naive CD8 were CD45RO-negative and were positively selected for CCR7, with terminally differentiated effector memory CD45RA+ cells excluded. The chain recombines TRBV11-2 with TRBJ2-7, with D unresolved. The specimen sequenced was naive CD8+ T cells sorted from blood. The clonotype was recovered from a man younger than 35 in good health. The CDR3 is CASSFYSYEQYF. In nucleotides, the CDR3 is TGTGCCAGCAGCTTTTACTCCTACGAGCAGTACTTC.